The clone carrying this TCR beta chain was detected only once. Antigen specificity is unknown. The data originate from a study of CD8+CD57+ T cells in acquired aplastic anemia. As for the study in general: The DNA of sorted CD4+ and CD8+ cells averaged around 3 ug. Healthy donor CD4+ cell samples had a mean of about 10 million reads.

It was genomic DNA that served as the template for profiling TCR beta VDJ and CDR3. Using its own MiXCR run on the reads, TCRdb lists one record per CDR3 protein. The table records 200,000 to 250,000 distinct CDR3 sequences, around 60% of them present only once. General study points: The CD8+ Simpson's diversity of patients and controls was not significantly different. A set of about 30 CD8+ CDR3 sequences was shared between patients and controls, and these sequences appeared highly expressed in patients.

Sequenced sample: sorted CD4+, CD8+, or CD8+CD57+ T cells (not recorded which) from PBMCs. The receptor's source is a human donor in good health.

The CDR3 DNA reads as TGTGCCGGATCAGCAGGGGAGCTGTTTTTT. It translates to CAGSAGELFF. The chain combines TRBV2 with TRBJ2-2; no firm D call. Germline CDR1 reads SNHLY; CDR2 reads FYNNEI. The V and J ends lost 11 bases and 8 bases respectively, with 9 bases between them. The CDR3 covers 10 residues.